The sequence of this TCR beta chain was determined in a study of OX40 agonist ivuxolimab in advanced cancers. In the study overall: Patients with prior anti-PD-1, anti-PD-L1 or anti-CTLA-4 therapy were eligible; 40% to 45% had some. Study-level findings and limits: Antigen specificity was not determined for the expanded peripheral T cells.

Sequencing was performed with immunoSEQ multiplex PCR; in TCRdb, only in-frame clones are kept and a portion is missing. The table has about 95,000 clones, under 85% seen once. V was pared by 0 bases and J by 4 bases, with 2 bases of the junction left unmatched. Looked up from germline, CDR1 is SGHAT and CDR2 is FQNNGV. The CDR3 totals 14 residues. As for this clone: The antigen remains unidentified.

Samples were taken at baseline and on day 1 of cycles 4 and 7. This TCR derives from an adult with an advanced solid tumor such as melanoma, head and neck, liver or kidney cancer. V is TRBV11-2 and J is TRBJ2-5, with TRBD1 matching over 7 bases. The specimen was CD4+ or CD8+ T cells sorted from blood, collected in a trial of the OX40 agonist ivuxolimab. The CDR3 spells CASSLETGLETQYF. CDR3 bases: TGTGCCAGCAGCTTAGAGACAGGGTTAGAGACCCAGTACTTC.